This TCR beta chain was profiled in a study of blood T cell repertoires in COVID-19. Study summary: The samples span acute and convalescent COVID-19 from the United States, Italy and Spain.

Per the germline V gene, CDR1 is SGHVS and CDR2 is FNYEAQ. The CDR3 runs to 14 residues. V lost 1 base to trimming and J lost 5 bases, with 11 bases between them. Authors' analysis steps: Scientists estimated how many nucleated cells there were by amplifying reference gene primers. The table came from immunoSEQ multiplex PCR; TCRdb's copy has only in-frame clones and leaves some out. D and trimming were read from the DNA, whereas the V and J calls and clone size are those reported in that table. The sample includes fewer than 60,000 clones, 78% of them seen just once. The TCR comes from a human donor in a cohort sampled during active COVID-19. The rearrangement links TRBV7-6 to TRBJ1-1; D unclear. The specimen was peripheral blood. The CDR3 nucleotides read TGTGCCAGCAGCTTAGGGTTGAGGGAAACTGAAGCTTTCTTT. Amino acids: CASSLGLRETEAFF.